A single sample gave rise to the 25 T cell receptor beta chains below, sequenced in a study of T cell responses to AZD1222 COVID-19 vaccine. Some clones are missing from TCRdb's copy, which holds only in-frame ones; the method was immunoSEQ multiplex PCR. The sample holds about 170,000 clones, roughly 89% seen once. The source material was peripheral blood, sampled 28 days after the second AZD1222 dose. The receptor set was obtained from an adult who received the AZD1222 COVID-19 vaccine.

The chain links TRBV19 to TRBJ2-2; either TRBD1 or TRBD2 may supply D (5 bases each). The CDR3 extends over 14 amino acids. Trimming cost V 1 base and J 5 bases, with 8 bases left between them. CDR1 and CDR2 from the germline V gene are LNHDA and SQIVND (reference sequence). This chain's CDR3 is CASSIGWGTGELFF. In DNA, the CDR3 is TGTGCCAGTAGTATAGGGTGGGGGACCGGGGAGCTGTTTTTT.

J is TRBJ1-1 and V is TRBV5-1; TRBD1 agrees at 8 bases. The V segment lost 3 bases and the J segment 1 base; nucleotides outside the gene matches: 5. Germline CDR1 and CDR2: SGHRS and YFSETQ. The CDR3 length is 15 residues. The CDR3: CASSSRTGPNTEAFF. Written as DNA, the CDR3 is TGCGCCAGCAGCTCCAGGACAGGGCCGAACACTGAAGCTTTCTTT.

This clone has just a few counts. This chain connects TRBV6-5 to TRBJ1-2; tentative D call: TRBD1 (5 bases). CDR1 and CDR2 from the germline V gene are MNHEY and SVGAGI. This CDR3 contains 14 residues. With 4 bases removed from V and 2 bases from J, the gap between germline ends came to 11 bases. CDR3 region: CASSLGANNYGYTF. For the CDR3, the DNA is TGTGCCAGCAGTTTAGGGGCTAACAACTATGGCTACACCTTC.

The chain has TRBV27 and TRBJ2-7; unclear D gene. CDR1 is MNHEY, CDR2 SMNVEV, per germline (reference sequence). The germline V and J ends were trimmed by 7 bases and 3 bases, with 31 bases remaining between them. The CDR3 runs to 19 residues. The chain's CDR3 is CASIGLTPTQGRPIYEQYF. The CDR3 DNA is TGTGCCAGCATAGGGCTCACTCCTACTCAAGGTAGGCCCATCTACGAGCAGTACTTC.

The CDR3 loop reads CASSLIRGTNTGELFF. CDR3 in DNA: TGTGCCAGCAGTTTGATCAGGGGAACGAACACCGGGGAGCTGTTTTTT. The rearrangement uses TRBV6-2 or TRBV6-3 and TRBJ2-2; perhaps TRBD1 as D (6 bases). CDR3 size: 16 residues. Between the trimmed V and J ends, which lost 4 bases and 0 bases, there was a span of 12 bases. Germline V CDR1 and CDR2: MNHEY, SVGEGT.

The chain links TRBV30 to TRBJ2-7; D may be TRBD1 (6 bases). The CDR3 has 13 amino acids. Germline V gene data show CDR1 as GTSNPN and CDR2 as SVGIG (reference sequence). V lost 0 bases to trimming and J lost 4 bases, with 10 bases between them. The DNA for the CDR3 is TGTGCCTGGAGTGTAGGGACAAATTACGAGCAGTACTTC. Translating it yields CAWSVGTNYEQYF.

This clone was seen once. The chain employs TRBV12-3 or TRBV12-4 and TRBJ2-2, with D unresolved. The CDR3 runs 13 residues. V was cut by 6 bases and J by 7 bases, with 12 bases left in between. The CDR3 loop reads CASSPPLGGELFF. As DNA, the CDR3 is TGTGCCAGCAGCCCCCCCTTGGGCGGGGAGCTGTTTTTT.

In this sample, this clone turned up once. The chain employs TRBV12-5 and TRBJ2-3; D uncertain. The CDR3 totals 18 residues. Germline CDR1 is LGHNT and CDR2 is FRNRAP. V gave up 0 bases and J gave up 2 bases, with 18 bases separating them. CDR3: CASGLVPPAYHHTDTQYF. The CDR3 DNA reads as TGTGCTAGTGGTTTGGTACCTCCGGCTTACCACCACACAGATACGCAGTATTTT.

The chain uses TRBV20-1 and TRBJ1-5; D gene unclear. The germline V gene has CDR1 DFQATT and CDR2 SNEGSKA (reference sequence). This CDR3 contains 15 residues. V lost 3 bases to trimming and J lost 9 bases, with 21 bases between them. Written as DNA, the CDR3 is TGCAGTGCTAGTTTGGGGTCGGACCGGATGAGGCCCCAGCATTTT. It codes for CSASLGSDRMRPQHF.

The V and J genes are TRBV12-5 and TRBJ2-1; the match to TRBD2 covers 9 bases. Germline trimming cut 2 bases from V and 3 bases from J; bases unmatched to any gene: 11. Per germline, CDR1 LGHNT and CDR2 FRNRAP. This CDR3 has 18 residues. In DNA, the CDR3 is TGTGCTAGTGGTTTGAAATCCCGCCCTAGCGGGGACTACAATGAGCAGTTCTTC. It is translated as CASGLKSRPSGDYNEQFF.

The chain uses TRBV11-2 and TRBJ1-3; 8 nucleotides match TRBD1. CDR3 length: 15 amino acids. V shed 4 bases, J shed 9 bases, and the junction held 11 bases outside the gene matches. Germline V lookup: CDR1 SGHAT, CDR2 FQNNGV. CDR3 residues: CASSSMTGAGGTIYF. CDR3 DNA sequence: TGTGCCAGCAGCTCCATGACAGGGGCCGGGGGCACCATATATTTT. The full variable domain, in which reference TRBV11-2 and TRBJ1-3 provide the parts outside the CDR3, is EAGVAQSPRYKIIEKRQSVAFWCNPISGHATLYWYQQILGQGPKLLIQFQNNGVVDDSQLPKDRFSAERLKGVDSTLKIQPAKLEDSAVYLCASSSMTGAGGTIYFGEGSWLTVV.

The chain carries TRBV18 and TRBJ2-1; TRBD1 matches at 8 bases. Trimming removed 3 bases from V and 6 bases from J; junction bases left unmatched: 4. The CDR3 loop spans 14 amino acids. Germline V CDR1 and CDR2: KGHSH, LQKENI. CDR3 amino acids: CASSPKDRVNEQFF. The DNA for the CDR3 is TGTGCCAGCTCACCTAAGGACAGGGTCAATGAGCAGTTCTTC.

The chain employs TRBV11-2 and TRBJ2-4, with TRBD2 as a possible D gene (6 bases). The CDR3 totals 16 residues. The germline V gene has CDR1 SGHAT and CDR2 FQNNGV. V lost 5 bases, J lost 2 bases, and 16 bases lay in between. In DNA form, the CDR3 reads TGTGCCAGCAGCCCCGGACTACCGGGGACCAAAAACATTCAGTACTTC. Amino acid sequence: CASSPGLPGTKNIQYF.

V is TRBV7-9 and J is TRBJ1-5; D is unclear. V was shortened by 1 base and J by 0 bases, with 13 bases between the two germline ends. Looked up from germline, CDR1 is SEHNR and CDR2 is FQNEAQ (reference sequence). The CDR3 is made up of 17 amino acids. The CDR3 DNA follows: TGTGCCAGCAGCTTAGGGGCGGGTGCCTATAGCAATCAGCCCCAGCATTTT. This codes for CASSLGAGAYSNQPQHF.

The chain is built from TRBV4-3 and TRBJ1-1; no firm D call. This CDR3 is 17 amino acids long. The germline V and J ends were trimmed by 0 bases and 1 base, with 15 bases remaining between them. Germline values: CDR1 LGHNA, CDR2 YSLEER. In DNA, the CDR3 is TGCGCCAGCAGCCAAGATCTCGGCCGAATAAGGAACACTGAAGCTTTCTTT. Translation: CASSQDLGRIRNTEAFF.

CDR3 sequence: CASSEQLLGYEQYF. CDR3 DNA: TGTGCCAGCAGTGAACAACTACTGGGCTACGAGCAGTACTTC. This chain connects TRBV2 to TRBJ2-7; no reliable D call. Germline V gene data show CDR1 as SNHLY and CDR2 as FYNNEI. The CDR3 consists of 14 residues. The germline V and J ends were trimmed by 2 bases and 3 bases, with 11 bases remaining between them.

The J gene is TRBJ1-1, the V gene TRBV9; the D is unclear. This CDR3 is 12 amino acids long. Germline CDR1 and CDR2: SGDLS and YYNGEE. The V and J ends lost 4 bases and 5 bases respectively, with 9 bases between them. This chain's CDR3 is CASSSYGTEAFF. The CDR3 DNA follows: TGTGCCAGCAGCTCCTACGGAACTGAAGCTTTCTTT.

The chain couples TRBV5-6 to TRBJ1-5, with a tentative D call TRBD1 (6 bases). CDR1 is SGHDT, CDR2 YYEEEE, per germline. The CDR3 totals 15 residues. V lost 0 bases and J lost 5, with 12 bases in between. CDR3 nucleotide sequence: TGTGCCAGCAGCTTGGCACAGGGTCAGGATCAGCCCCAGCATTTT. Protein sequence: CASSLAQGQDQPQHF.

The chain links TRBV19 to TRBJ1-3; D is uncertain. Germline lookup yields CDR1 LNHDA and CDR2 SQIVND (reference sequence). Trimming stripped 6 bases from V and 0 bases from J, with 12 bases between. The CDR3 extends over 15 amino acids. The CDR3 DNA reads TGTGCCAGTAGCCCAACTTGGGTCTCTGGAAACACCATATATTTT. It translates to CASSPTWVSGNTIYF.

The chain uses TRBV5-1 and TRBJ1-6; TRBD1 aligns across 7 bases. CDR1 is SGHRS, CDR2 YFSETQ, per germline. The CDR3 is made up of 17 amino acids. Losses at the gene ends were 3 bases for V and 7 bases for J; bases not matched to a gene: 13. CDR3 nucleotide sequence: TGCGCCAGCAGCTCAGAAACCGGGACAGTTTTCAATTCACCCCTCCACTTT. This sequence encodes CASSSETGTVFNSPLHF. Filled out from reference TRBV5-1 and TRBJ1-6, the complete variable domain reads KAGVTQTPRYLIKTRGQQVTLSCSPISGHRSVSWYQQTPGQGLQFLFEYFSETQRNKGNFPGRFSGRQFSNSRSEMNVSTLELGDSALYLCASSSETGTVFNSPLHFGNGTRLTVT.

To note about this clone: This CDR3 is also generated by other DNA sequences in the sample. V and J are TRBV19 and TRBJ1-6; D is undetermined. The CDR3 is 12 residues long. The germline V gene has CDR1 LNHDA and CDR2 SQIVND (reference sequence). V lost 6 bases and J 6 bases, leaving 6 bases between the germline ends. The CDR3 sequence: CASSRGNSPLHF. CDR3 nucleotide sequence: TGTGCCAGTAGCCGCGGTAATTCACCCCTCCACTTT.

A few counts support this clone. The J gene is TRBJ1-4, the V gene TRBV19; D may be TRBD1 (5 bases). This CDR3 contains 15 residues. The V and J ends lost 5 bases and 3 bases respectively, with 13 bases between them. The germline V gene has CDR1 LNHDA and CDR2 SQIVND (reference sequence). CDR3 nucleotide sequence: TGTGCCAGTAGTGGCCTCAGGGTGGCTAATGAAAAACTGTTTTTT. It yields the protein CASSGLRVANEKLFF.

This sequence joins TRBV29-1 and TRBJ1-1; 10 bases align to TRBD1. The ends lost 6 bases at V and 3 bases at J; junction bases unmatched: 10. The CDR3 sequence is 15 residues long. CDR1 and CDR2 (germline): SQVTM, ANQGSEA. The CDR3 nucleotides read TGCAGCGTAAGACAGGGGGCCAGGGGGGACACTGAAGCTTTCTTT. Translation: CSVRQGARGDTEAFF.

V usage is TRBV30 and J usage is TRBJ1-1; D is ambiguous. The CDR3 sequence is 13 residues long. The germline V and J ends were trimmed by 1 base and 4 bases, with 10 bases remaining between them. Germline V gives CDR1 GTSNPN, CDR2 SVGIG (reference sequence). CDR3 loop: CAWSGGRGTEAFF. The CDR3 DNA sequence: TGTGCCTGGAGTGGTGGGCGAGGCACTGAAGCTTTCTTT. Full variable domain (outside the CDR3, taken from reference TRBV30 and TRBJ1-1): SQTIHQWPATLVQPVGSPLSLECTVEGTSNPNLYWYRQAAGRGLQLLFYSVGIGQISSEVPQNLSASRPQDRQFILSSKKLLLSDSGFYLCAWSGGRGTEAFFGQGTRLTVV.

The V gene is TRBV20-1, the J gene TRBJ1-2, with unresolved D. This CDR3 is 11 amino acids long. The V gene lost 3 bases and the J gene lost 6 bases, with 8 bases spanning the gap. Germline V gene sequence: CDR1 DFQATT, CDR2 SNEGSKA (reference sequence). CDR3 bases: TGCAGTGCTAGGAGAGGGAATGGCTACACCTTC. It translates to CSARRGNGYTF.